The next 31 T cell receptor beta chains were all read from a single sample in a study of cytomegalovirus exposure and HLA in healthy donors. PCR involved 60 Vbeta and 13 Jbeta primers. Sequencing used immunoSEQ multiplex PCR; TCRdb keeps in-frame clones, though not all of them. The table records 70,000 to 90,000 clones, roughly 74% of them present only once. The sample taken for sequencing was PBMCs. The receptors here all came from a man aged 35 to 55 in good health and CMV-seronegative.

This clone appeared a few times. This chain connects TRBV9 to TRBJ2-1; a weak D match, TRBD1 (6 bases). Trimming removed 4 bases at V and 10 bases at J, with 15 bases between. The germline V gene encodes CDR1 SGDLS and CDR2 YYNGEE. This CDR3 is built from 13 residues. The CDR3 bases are TGTGCCAGCAGCCCCCGAGGACAGTTGGAGCAGTTCTTC. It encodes CASSPRGQLEQFF.

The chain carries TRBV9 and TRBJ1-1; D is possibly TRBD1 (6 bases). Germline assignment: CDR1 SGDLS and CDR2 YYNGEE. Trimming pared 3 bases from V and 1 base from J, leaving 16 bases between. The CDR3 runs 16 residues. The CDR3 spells CASSDREAPSNTEAFF. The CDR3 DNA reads TGTGCCAGCAGCGACAGGGAAGCCCCCTCGAACACTGAAGCTTTCTTT.

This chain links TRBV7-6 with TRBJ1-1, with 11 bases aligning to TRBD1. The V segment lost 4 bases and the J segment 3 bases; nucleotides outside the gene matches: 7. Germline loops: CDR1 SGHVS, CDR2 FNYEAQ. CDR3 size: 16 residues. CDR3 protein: CASSSRTGGAYTEAFF. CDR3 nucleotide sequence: TGTGCCAGCAGCTCCAGGACAGGGGGCGCATACACTGAAGCTTTCTTT.

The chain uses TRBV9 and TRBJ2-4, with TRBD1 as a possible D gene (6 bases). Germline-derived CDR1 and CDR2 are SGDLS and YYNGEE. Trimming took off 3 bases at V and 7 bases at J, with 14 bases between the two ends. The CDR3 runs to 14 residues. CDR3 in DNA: TGTGCCAGCAGCGGATCAGGGGTGGGGAACATTCAGTACTTC. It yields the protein CASSGSGVGNIQYF.

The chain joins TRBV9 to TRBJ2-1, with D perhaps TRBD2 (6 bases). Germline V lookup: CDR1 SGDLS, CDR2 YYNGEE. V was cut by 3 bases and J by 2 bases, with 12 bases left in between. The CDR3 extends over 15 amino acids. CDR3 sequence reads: CASSAGTQTYNEQFF. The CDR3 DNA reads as TGTGCCAGCAGCGCCGGGACTCAGACCTACAATGAGCAGTTCTTC.

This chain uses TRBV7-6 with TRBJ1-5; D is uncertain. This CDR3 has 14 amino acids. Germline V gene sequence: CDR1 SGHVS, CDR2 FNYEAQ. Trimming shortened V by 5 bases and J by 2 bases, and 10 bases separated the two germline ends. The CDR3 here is CASSRLAGNQPQHF. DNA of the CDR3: TGTGCCAGCAGCAGACTTGCGGGCAATCAGCCCCAGCATTTT. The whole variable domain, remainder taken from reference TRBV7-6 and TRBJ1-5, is GAGVSQSPRYKVTKRGQDVALRCDPISGHVSLYWYRQALGQGPEFLTYFNYEAQQDKSGLPNDRFSAERPEGSISTLTIQRTEQRDSAMYRCASSRLAGNQPQHFGDGTRLSIL.

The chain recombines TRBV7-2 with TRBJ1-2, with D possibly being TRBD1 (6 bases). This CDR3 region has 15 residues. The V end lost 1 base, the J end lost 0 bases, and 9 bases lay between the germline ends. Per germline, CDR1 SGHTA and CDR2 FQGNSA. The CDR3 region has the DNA TGTGCCAGCAGCTTAGAACAGGGCACTAACTATGGCTACACCTTC. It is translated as CASSLEQGTNYGYTF.

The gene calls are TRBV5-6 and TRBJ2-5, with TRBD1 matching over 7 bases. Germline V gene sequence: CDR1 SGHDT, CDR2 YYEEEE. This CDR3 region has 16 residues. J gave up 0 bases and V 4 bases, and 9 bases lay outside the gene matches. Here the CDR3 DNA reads TGTGCCAGCAGCGATGCTAGGGACAGTCACCAAGAGACCCAGTACTTC. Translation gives CASSDARDSHQETQYF.

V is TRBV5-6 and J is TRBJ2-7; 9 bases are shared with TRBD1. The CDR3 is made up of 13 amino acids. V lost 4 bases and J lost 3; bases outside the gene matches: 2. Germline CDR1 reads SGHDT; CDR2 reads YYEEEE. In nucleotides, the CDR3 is TGTGCCAGCAGCCGGGACAGGGACTACGAGCAGTACTTC. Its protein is CASSRDRDYEQYF.

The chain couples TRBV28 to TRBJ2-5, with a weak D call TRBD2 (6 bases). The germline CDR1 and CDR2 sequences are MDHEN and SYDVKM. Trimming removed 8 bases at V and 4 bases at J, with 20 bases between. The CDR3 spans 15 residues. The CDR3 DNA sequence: TGTGCCAGCTATGAGGCGGGGAACGGAGGAGAGACCCAGTACTTC. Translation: CASYEAGNGGETQYF.

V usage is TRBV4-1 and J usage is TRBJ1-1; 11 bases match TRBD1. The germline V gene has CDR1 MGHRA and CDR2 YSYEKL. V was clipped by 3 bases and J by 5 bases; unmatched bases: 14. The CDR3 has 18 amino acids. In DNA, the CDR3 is TGCGCCAGCAGCCATAAAATTGGACAGGGGGCTAGAGAAACTGAAGCTTTCTTT. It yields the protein CASSHKIGQGARETEAFF.

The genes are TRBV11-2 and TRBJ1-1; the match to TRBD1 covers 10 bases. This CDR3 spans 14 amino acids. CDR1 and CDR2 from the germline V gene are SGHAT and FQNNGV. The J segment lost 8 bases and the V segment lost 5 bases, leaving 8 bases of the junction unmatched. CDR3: CASSPSGTGEEAFF. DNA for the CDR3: TGTGCCAGCAGCCCTTCCGGGACAGGGGAGGAAGCTTTCTTT.

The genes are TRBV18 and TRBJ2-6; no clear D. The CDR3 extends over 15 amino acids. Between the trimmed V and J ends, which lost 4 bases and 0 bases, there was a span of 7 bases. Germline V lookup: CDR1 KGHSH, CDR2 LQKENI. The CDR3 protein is CASSRDTSGANVLTF. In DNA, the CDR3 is TGTGCCAGCTCACGCGACACCTCTGGGGCCAACGTCCTGACTTTC.

The chain's CDR3 is CASSLGGAGQRNQPQHF. Here the CDR3 DNA reads TGTGCCAGCAGCTTAGGGGGCGCGGGGCAACGCAATCAGCCCCAGCATTTT. This chain joins TRBV7-2 and TRBJ1-5; possible D gene TRBD1, 5 bases. V was trimmed by 1 base and J by 2 bases, leaving 15 bases between them. Germline lookup yields CDR1 SGHTA and CDR2 FQGNSA. This CDR3 is built from 17 residues.

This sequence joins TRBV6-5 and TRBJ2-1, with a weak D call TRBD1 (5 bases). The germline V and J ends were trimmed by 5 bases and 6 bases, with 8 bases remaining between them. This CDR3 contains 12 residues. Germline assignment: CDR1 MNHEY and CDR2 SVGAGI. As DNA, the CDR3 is TGTGCCAGCAGTCAGGGAATCAATGAGCAGTTCTTC. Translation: CASSQGINEQFF.

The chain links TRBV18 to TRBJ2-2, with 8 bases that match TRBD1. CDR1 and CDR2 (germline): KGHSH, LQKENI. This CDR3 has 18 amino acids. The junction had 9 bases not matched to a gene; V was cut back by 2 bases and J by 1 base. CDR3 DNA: TGTGCCAGCTCACCAACCCAAAGGACAGGGAGGAACACCGGGGAGCTGTTTTTT. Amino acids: CASSPTQRTGRNTGELFF.

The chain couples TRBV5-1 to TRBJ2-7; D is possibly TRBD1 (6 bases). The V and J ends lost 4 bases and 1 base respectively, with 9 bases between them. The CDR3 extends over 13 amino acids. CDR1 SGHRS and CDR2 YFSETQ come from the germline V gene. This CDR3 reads CASSTGQSYEQYF. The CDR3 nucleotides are TGCGCCAGCAGCACCGGACAGTCCTACGAGCAGTACTTC.

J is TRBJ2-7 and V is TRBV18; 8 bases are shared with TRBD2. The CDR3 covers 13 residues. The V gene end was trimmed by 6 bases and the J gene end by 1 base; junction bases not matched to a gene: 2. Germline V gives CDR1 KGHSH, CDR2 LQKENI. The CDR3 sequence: CASSTSESYEQYF. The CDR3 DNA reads TGTGCCAGCTCGACTAGCGAATCCTACGAGCAGTACTTC.

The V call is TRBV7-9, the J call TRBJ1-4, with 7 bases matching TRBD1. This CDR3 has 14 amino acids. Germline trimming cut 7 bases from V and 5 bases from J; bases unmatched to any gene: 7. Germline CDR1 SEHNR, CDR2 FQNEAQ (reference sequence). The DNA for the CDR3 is TGTGCCAGCAATGTAGGGACAGCCAATGAAAAACTGTTTTTT. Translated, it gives CASNVGTANEKLFF.

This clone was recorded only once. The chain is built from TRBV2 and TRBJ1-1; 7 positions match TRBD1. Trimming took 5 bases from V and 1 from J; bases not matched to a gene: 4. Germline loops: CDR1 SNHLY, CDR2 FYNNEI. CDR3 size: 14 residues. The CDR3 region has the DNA TGTGCCAGCAGTTTACGGACAGGGAACACTGAAGCTTTCTTT. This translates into CASSLRTGNTEAFF.

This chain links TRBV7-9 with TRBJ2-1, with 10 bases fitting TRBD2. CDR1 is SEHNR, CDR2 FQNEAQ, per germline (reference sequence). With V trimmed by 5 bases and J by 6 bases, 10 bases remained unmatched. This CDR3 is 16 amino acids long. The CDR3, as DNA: TGTGCCAGCAGCCACCTTACTAGCGGGGTACTCAATGAGCAGTTCTTC. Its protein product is CASSHLTSGVLNEQFF. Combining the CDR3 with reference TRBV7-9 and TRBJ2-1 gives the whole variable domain DTGVSQNPRHKITKRGQNVTFRCDPISEHNRLYWYRQTLGQGPEFLTYFQNEAQLEKSRLLSDRFSAERPKGSFSTLEIQRTEQGDSAMYLCASSHLTSGVLNEQFFGPGTRLTVL.

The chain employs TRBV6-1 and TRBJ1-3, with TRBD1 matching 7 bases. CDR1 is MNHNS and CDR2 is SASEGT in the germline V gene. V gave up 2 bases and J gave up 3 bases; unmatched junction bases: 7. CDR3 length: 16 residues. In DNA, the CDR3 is TGTGCCAGCAGTGAACTCGGACAGGCCGGTGGAAACACCATATATTTT. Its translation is CASSELGQAGGNTIYF.

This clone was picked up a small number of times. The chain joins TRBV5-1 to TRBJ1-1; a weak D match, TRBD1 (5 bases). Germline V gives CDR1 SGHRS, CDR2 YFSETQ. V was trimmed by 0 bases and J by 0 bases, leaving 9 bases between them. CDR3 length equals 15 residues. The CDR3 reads CASSLVGEVNTEAFF. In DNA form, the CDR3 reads TGCGCCAGCAGCTTGGTGGGGGAGGTGAACACTGAAGCTTTCTTT.

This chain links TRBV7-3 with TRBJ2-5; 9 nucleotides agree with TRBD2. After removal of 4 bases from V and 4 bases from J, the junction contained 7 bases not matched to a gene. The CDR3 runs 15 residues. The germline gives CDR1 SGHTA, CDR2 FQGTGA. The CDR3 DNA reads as TGTGCCAGCAGCTGGGTAGCGGGAGAAGGAGAGACCCAGTACTTC. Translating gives CASSWVAGEGETQYF.

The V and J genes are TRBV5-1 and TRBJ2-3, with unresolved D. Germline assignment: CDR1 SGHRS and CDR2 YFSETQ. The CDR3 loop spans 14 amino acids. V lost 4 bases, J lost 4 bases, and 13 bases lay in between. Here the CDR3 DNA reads TGCGCCAGCAGCGAGACACACCTGGCAGATACGCAGTATTTT. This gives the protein CASSETHLADTQYF.

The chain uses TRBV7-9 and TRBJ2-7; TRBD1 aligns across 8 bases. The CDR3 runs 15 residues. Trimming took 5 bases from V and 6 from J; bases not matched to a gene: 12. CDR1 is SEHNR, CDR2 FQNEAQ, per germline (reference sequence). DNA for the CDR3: TGTGCCAGCAGCCCACCCTGGGACAGGTTAAGCGAGCAGTACTTC. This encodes CASSPPWDRLSEQYF.

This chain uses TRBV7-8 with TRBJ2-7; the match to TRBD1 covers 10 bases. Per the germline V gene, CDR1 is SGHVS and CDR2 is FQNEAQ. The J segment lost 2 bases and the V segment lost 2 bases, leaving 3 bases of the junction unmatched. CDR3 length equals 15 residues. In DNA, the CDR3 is TGTGCCAGCAGCTTAAGAGGGACAGGGGCCTACGAGCAGTACTTC. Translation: CASSLRGTGAYEQYF.

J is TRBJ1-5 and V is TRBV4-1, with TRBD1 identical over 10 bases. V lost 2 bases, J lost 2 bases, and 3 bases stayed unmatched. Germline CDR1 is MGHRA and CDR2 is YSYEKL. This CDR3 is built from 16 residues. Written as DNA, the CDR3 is TGCGCCAGCAGCCAACTCGGGACAGGGGGCAATCAGCCCCAGCATTTT. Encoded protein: CASSQLGTGGNQPQHF.

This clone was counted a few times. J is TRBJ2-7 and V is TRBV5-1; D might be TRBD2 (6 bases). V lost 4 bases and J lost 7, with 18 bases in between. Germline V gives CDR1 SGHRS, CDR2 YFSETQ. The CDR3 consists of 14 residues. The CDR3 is CASSDRDSSLEQYF. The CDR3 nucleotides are TGCGCCAGCAGCGACCGGGACTCGTCGCTGGAGCAGTACTTC.

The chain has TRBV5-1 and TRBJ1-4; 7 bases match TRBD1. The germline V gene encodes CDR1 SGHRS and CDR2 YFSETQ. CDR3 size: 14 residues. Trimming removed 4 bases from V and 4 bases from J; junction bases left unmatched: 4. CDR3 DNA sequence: TGCGCCAGCAGCAGGGGGCCGGGTAATGAAAAACTGTTTTTT. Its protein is CASSRGPGNEKLFF.

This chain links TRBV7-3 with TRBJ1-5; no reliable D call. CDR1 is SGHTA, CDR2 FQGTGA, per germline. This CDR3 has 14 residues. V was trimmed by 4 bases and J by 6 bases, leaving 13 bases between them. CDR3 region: CASSSPGKGQPQHF. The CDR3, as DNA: TGTGCCAGCAGCTCCCCGGGGAAGGGTCAGCCCCAGCATTTT.